The next 15 T cell receptor beta chains were all read from a single sample in a study of T cells in tuberculosis. Sequencing was performed with immunoSEQ multiplex PCR; in TCRdb, only in-frame clones are kept and a portion is missing. The data contain tens of thousands of clones, approximately 91% of them seen just once; the ten biggest clones take up around 1.8%. After thawing and overnight rest, PBMC were stained with GMM-loaded CD1B tetramer, viability dye and anti-CD3 for sorting. The CD1B tetramers carried C32 glucose monomycolate purified from Rhodococcus equi. Sample: CD1b-GMM tetramer-negative cells sorted from PBMCs. These receptors originate from an adult woman with latent tuberculosis.

This clone was seen a single time. This chain links TRBV9 with TRBJ2-2; 10 bases are shared with TRBD1. The trim removed 4 bases at V and 6 bases at J, leaving 9 bases unmatched. Per the germline V gene, CDR1 is SGDLS and CDR2 is YYNGEE. This CDR3 is built from 16 residues. CDR3 in DNA: TGTGCCAGCAGCCCCAGTGGGACAGGGGTCCCCGGGGAGCTGTTTTTT. It yields the protein CASSPSGTGVPGELFF.

This clone was seen ten or more times. The V call is TRBV10-1, the J call TRBJ1-3; D is perhaps TRBD1 (5 bases). Trimming removed 0 bases at V and 1 base at J, with 10 bases between. Germline V gives CDR1 WNHNN, CDR2 SYGVQD (reference sequence). The CDR3 sequence is 16 residues long. Here the CDR3 reads CASSESSGASGNTIYF. For the CDR3, the DNA is TGCGCCAGCAGTGAGTCTTCTGGGGCGTCTGGAAACACCATATATTTT.

V usage is TRBV18 and J usage is TRBJ2-7; D may be TRBD2 (6 bases). V was cut by 9 bases and J by 0 bases, with 18 bases left in between. Germline CDR1 KGHSH, CDR2 LQKENI. CDR3 length: 15 amino acids. The DNA of the CDR3 is TGTGCCAGTTCCAACCCGGGGGTAGTCTCCTACGAGCAGTACTTC. This sequence encodes CASSNPGVVSYEQYF.

V gene TRBV27 combines with J gene TRBJ2-2, with TRBD2 as a possible D gene (6 bases). Trimming took 3 bases from V and 6 from J, leaving 8 bases between them. Per the germline V gene, CDR1 is MNHEY and CDR2 is SMNVEV (reference sequence). The CDR3 sequence is 13 residues long. In DNA form, the CDR3 reads TGTGCCAGCAGTTTCACGGGGGCCGGGGAGCTGTTTTTT. This gives the protein CASSFTGAGELFF.

With regard to this clone: At one end, the junction sequence differs from germline, possibly due to a read error. This chain uses TRBV10-1 with TRBJ1-2, with no clear D. The CDR3 has 14 amino acids. In germline, CDR1 is WNHNN, CDR2 SYGVQD (reference sequence). The CDR3: CASSESRGTVELAF. CDR3 bases: TGCGCCAGCAGTGAGTCTCGGGGTACGGTGGAGCTCGCCTTC.

V and J are TRBV6-5 and TRBJ2-7; D perhaps matches TRBD2 (6 bases). The V end was cut by 5 bases, the J end by 0 bases, with 11 bases between. The CDR3 has 14 amino acids. The germline CDR1 and CDR2 sequences are MNHEY and SVGAGI. The CDR3 is CASSGTASSYEQYF. The CDR3 DNA sequence: TGTGCCAGCAGTGGGACTGCAAGCTCCTACGAGCAGTACTTC.

This sequence joins TRBV7-2 and TRBJ1-2; D uncertain. CDR3 length: 16 amino acids. V lost 1 base and J lost 4, with 16 bases in between. In germline, CDR1 is SGHTA, CDR2 FQGNSA. DNA for the CDR3: TGTGCCAGCAGCTTAGATCGTAGACACTTCCTCTATGGCTACACCTTC. Its translation: CASSLDRRHFLYGYTF.

J is TRBJ2-2 and V is TRBV30; D perhaps matches TRBD2 (5 bases). Germline loops: CDR1 GTSNPN, CDR2 SVGIG (reference sequence). Trimming pared 0 bases from V and 3 bases from J, leaving 11 bases between. CDR3 length equals 15 residues. CDR3 protein: CAWSVRERDTGELFF. In DNA, the CDR3 is TGTGCCTGGAGTGTACGGGAAAGGGACACCGGGGAGCTGTTTTTT.

The CDR3: CASSRINTVDDEKLFF. Here the CDR3 DNA reads TGTGCCAGCAGCCGTATTAACACAGTGGATGATGAAAAACTGTTTTTT. This chain connects TRBV2 to TRBJ1-4; D unresolved. This CDR3 spans 16 amino acids. CDR1 and CDR2 (germline): SNHLY, FYNNEI. V was shortened by 6 bases and J by 6 bases, with 20 bases between the two germline ends.

The V gene is TRBV23-1, the J gene TRBJ1-4; the match to TRBD1 covers 8 bases. TRBV23-1 is marked as an open reading frame, function uncertain. V dropped 0 bases and J dropped 7; count of bases not matched to a gene: 25. The length of the CDR3 is 22 residues. The CDR3 region is CASSQSRGFRPPGQGAGEKLFF. The CDR3 DNA sequence: TGCGCCAGCAGTCAATCGCGGGGATTTCGCCCCCCAGGCCAGGGGGCAGGTGAAAAACTGTTTTTT.

The CDR3 DNA reads TGCGCCAGCAGCCCTGACGGGACAGGGCGGCCTGAAGCTTTCTTT. It specifies CASSPDGTGRPEAFF. The V gene is TRBV5-1, the J gene TRBJ1-1; TRBD1 aligns across 9 bases. CDR1 and CDR2 (germline): SGHRS, YFSETQ. CDR3 length equals 15 residues. The V segment lost 4 bases and the J segment 6 bases; nucleotides outside the gene matches: 10.

The chain has TRBV5-1 and TRBJ2-1; 13 nucleotides agree with TRBD2. The CDR3 covers 16 residues. The trim removed 4 bases at V and 6 bases at J, leaving 7 bases unmatched. Germline V gives CDR1 SGHRS, CDR2 YFSETQ. The CDR3 region has the DNA TGCGCCAGCAGCCCGAAACTAGCGGGGGGGCTCAATGAGCAGTTCTTC. Its protein product is CASSPKLAGGLNEQFF. Complete variable domain (other parts from reference TRBV5-1 and TRBJ2-1): KAGVTQTPRYLIKTRGQQVTLSCSPISGHRSVSWYQQTPGQGLQFLFEYFSETQRNKGNFPGRFSGRQFSNSRSEMNVSTLELGDSALYLCASSPKLAGGLNEQFFGPGTRLTVL.

The sample holds a few counts of this clone. The chain links TRBV13 to TRBJ2-1, with 11 bases that match TRBD2. The CDR3 consists of 17 residues. With V trimmed by 4 bases and J by 2 bases, 7 bases remained unmatched. The germline V gene encodes CDR1 PRHDT and CDR2 FYEKMQ (reference sequence). Written as DNA, the CDR3 is TGTGCCAGCAGCTCCTTACCTAGCGGGGGGCCCTACAATGAGCAGTTCTTC. Translating it yields CASSSLPSGGPYNEQFF.

The V call is TRBV5-1, the J call TRBJ2-3, with TRBD2 matching 11 bases. Germline CDR1 and CDR2: SGHRS and YFSETQ. This CDR3 spans 15 amino acids. The V and J ends lost 7 bases and 2 bases, in that order; junction bases with no gene match: 6. CDR3 amino acids: CASRVSGGATDTQYF. In nucleotides, the CDR3 is TGCGCCAGCCGGGTTAGCGGGGGGGCCACAGATACGCAGTATTTT. The entire variable domain, with the rest obtained from reference TRBV5-1 and TRBJ2-3, is as follows: KAGVTQTPRYLIKTRGQQVTLSCSPISGHRSVSWYQQTPGQGLQFLFEYFSETQRNKGNFPGRFSGRQFSNSRSEMNVSTLELGDSALYLCASRVSGGATDTQYFGPGTRLTVL.

This chain links TRBV15 with TRBJ2-5; D not certain. The J call may be in error: the DNA end matches TRBJ2-7 better. CDR1 and CDR2 (germline): LNHNV, YYDKDF (reference sequence). This CDR3 is built from 12 residues. This CDR3 is CATSRDTYEQYF. CDR3 coding DNA: TGTGCCACCAGCAGAGATACCTACGAGCAGTACTTC.